These T cell receptor beta chains were read from a single sample in a study of neurological immune-mediated disorders. Via MiXCR, TCRdb re-called the 5' RACE reads, giving one row per CDR3 protein. The sample lists 45,000 to 55,000 distinct CDR3 sequences; approximately 3.9% were seen once. Specimen: PBMCs. These receptor sequences come from a man in his 60s with multiple sclerosis. CDR3s include the opening cysteine and the closing phenylalanine or tryptophan. The D gene is left open where the match is weak. Clone size appears in some rows only: once, few, many, or a class for an expanded clone.

many	TRBJ1-1	.	TRBV28	TGTGCCAGCAGTTTGGGGAACCCCACTGAAGCTTTCTTT	CASSLGNPTEAFF
many	TRBJ2-1	.	TRBV20-1	TGCAGTGCACCAGGAGCCGTGAACAATGAGCAGTTCTTC	CSAPGAVNNEQFF
many	TRBJ2-1	.	TRBV28	TGTGCCAGCAGTAGCGGGTTGTGGCAGTTCTTC	CASSSGLWQFF
many	TRBJ2-2	TRBD1	TRBV25-1	TGTGCCAGCAGAAGTCCCGGGACAGGGGGCACCGGGGAGCTGTTTTTT	CASRSPGTGGTGELFF
many	TRBJ1-1	.	TRBV9	TGTGCCAGCAGCGACGGGCGAAGTGACACTGAAGCTTTCTTT	CASSDGRSDTEAFF
many	TRBJ2-2	.	TRBV11-2	TGTGCCAGCAGCGGGAGGGGGGGTAGGGCCGGGGAGCTGTTTTTT	CASSGRGGRAGELFF
many	TRBJ2-5	.	TRBV20-1	TGCAGTGCTAGGCCCCCGGGACGGCGTGGGGAGACCCAGTACTTC	CSARPPGRRGETQYF
many	TRBJ2-2	TRBD1	TRBV6-1	TGTGCCAGCACGCATTTTACAGGGGTAACCGGGGAGCTGTTTTTT	CASTHFTGVTGELFF
many	TRBJ1-5	.	TRBV15	TGTGCCACCAGCAGCGGGGGTCAGCCCCAGCATTTT	CATSSGGQPQHF
many	TRBJ2-7	.	TRBV27	TGTGCCAGCAGTTCCTATCGGGACGCCTACGAGCAGTACTTC	CASSSYRDAYEQYF
once	TRBJ1-2	TRBD1	TRBV6-1	TGTGCCAGCACGAGACAGGGGGGCCATGGCTACACCTTC	CASTRQGGHGYTF
many	TRBJ1-5	.	TRBV21-1	TGTGCCAGCAGCAACGGACAGAGGGAGCATTTT	CASSNGQREHF
many	TRBJ2-2	.	TRBV3-1	TGTGCCAGCAGCCAAGGCCCTGGGTTCGGGGAGCTGTTTTTT	CASSQGPGFGELFF
many	TRBJ1-1	.	TRBV5-1	TGCGCCAGCAGCACTGCCGGACGATCCGGTAGAGTGGACACTGAAGCTTTCTTT	CASSTAGRSGRVDTEAFF
many	TRBJ2-2	.	TRBV5-1	TGCGCCAGCAAAAAGGGGCCCAACACCGGGGAGCTGTTTTTT	CASKKGPNTGELFF
many	TRBJ2-5	.	TRBV5-1	TGCGCCAGCCGCCCGGATATGGGGTTCCAAGAGACCCAGTACTTC	CASRPDMGFQETQYF
many	TRBJ2-6	.	TRBV20-1	TGCAGTGCTGCGGTACCGTCTGGGGCCAACGTCCTGACTTTC	CSAAVPSGANVLTF
many	TRBJ1-2	.	TRBV29-1	TGCAGCGTCGTTATGGGACCGGCGGGTGGCTACACCTTC	CSVVMGPAGGYTF
.	TRBJ1-5	.	TRBV9	TGTGCCAGCAGCGACGACAGTGGGCTTAGCAATCAGCCCCAGCATTTT	CASSDDSGLSNQPQHF
few	TRBJ2-1	TRBD2	TRBV14	TGTGCCAGCAGCCAACTAGCGGGAAATTACAATGAGCAGTTCTTC	CASSQLAGNYNEQFF
many	TRBJ2-2	.	TRBV7-9	TGTGCCAGCAGCTTAGGGACCCCCGGGGAGCTGTTTTTT	CASSLGTPGELFF
many	TRBJ2-1	.	TRBV10-1	TGCGCCAGCAGTGAGGGGCAGGGATCCTACAATGAGCAGTTCTTC	CASSEGQGSYNEQFF
many	TRBJ1-5	.	TRBV12-3/TRBV12-4	TGTGCCAGCAGTCTAGGACAGTATAGCAATCAGCCCCAGCATTTT	CASSLGQYSNQPQHF
many	TRBJ2-3	.	TRBV20-1	TGCAGTGCTAAACCCTTGGAGGGCCGCACAGATACGCAGTATTTT	CSAKPLEGRTDTQYF
many	TRBJ2-3	.	TRBV27	TGTGCCAGCAGTTTCGGTTCCAGCACAGATACGCAGTATTTT	CASSFGSSTDTQYF
many	TRBJ1-1	.	TRBV5-1	TGCGCCAGCAGCCCTGGGGGGGGGAACACTGAAGCTTTCTTT	CASSPGGGNTEAFF
.	TRBJ2-5	.	TRBV18	TGTGCCAGCTCAACGGGAATGGAGACCCAGTACTTC	CASSTGMETQYF
many	TRBJ2-7	TRBD2	TRBV2	TGTGCCAGCAGTGAGTCTAGCGGGGCCTCTTACGAGCAGTACTTC	CASSESSGASYEQYF
many	TRBJ1-5	.	TRBV12-3/TRBV12-4	TGTGCCAGCAGACCGACAGGTAATCAGCCCCAGCATTTT	CASRPTGNQPQHF
few	TRBJ2-3	.	TRBV20-1	TGCAGTGCCAGGACTGGGCGGGGTCCGGGCACAGATACGCAGTATTTT	CSARTGRGPGTDTQYF
many	TRBJ2-7	.	TRBV5-1	TGTGCCAGCAGCTTAAACTACGAGCAGTACTTC	CASSLNYEQYF
many	TRBJ2-1	.	TRBV5-1	TGCGCCAGCAGCCCCGAATTCAATGAGCAGTTCTTC	CASSPEFNEQFF
many	TRBJ1-1	.	TRBV20-1	TGCAGTGCTCTTCCCCTCCCCTCGAACACTGAAGCTTTCTTT	CSALPLPSNTEAFF
many	TRBJ1-1	.	TRBV6-4	TGTGCCAGCGGGTTTGGTGCTGAAGCTTTCTTT	CASGFGAEAFF
many	TRBJ1-1	.	TRBV5-1	TGCGCCAGCATGAGGGGCGGGGGCACTGAAGCTTTCTTT	CASMRGGGTEAFF
many	TRBJ1-2	.	TRBV29-1	TGCAGCGTTGCGACTAACTATGGCTACACCTTC	CSVATNYGYTF
many	TRBJ1-2	.	TRBV20-1	TGCAGTGCCATTACCGGTTATGGCTACACCTTC	CSAITGYGYTF
many	TRBJ2-7	.	TRBV20-1	TGCAGTGCTACAGGGATATCCTACGAGCAGTACTTC	CSATGISYEQYF
many	TRBJ2-1	.	TRBV5-6	TGTGCCAGCAGCTTGGCTCCGCGGGGGCAATACAATGAGCAGTTCTTC	CASSLAPRGQYNEQFF
.	TRBJ2-3	TRBD1	TRBV5-6	TGTGCCAGCAGCTCTGGGGCAGGGGGCAGCGGAGATACGCAGTATTTT	CASSSGAGGSGDTQYF
few	TRBJ1-2	.	TRBV20-1	TGCAGTGCTAGAGGGGGAGAAGGCAGGCGAGCGCAGCACGGCTACACCTTC	CSARGGEGRRAQHGYTF
many	TRBJ1-1	.	TRBV5-1	TGCGCCAGCAGTTTTAGCACAGGGCCAACAAGATCGAACACTGAAGCTTTCTTT	CASSFSTGPTRSNTEAFF
many	TRBJ1-2	.	TRBV29-1	TGCAGCGTTGGTCCCTCGGGAACAGTCGATGGCTACACCTTC	CSVGPSGTVDGYTF
many	TRBJ2-1	.	TRBV12-3/TRBV12-4	TGTGCCAGCAGTTTGCGATCCCTAGCTTCCAATGAGCAGTTCTTC	CASSLRSLASNEQFF
many	TRBJ2-7	.	TRBV5-5	TGTGCCAGCAGCTTGGAGCAGGGTGGCCACGAGCAGTACTTC	CASSLEQGGHEQYF
many	TRBJ2-7	.	TRBV20-1	TGCAGTTCCTTGTTAGGCTACGAGCAGTACTTC	CSSLLGYEQYF